This passage covers 32 T cell receptor beta chains from one sample sequenced in a study of cytomegalovirus exposure and HLA in healthy donors. TCRdb's table, derived via immunoSEQ multiplex PCR, lists solely in-frame clones and lacks some. The repertoire has 150,000 to 250,000 clones, about 81% of them found once; the top ten carry 1% to 1.5%. Sequenced material: PBMCs. The receptors originated from a woman in her 30s in good health and CMV-seronegative.

This chain links TRBV30 with TRBJ1-2; 8 bases align to TRBD1. The CDR3 runs 13 residues. J gave up 7 bases and V 3 bases, and 7 bases lay outside the gene matches. Germline V gives CDR1 GTSNPN, CDR2 SVGIG (reference sequence). In nucleotides, the CDR3 is TGTGCCTGGAGACACAGGGGGAAAAGTGGCTACACCTTC. Translated: CAWRHRGKSGYTF.

V and J are TRBV7-2 and TRBJ2-5; possibly TRBD2 for D (5 bases). The CDR3 has 14 amino acids. Germline V gene sequence: CDR1 SGHTA, CDR2 FQGNSA. V lost 5 bases and J lost 1, with 11 bases in between. This CDR3 reads CASSPIGLQETQYF. The CDR3 nucleotides read TGTGCCAGCAGCCCAATTGGACTCCAAGAGACCCAGTACTTC.

The chain joins TRBV6-1 to TRBJ2-7, with 11 bases identical to TRBD2. V lost 0 bases, J lost 6 bases, and 4 bases stayed unmatched. This CDR3 has 15 amino acids. Germline V CDR1 and CDR2: MNHNS, SASEGT. The DNA of the CDR3 is TGTGCCAGCAGTGAAGCTAGGCTAGCGGGAGGCGAGCAGTACTTC. It codes for CASSEARLAGGEQYF.

The chain has TRBV6-5 and TRBJ1-1; D gene unclear. There are 12 residues in the CDR3. Trimming shortened V by 6 bases and J by 3 bases, and 8 bases separated the two germline ends. The germline V gene has CDR1 MNHEY and CDR2 SVGAGI. The CDR3 region has the DNA TGTGCCAGCAGAGTCACAGACACTGAAGCTTTCTTT. Its protein product is CASRVTDTEAFF.

CDR3 DNA sequence: TGCGCCAGCACCTCAACCGGGACAGTAAATGAAAAACTGTTTTTT. Amino acid sequence: CASTSTGTVNEKLFF. The chain uses TRBV5-1 and TRBJ1-4; 7 positions agree with TRBD1. The CDR3 covers 15 residues. V lost 6 bases and J lost 5; bases outside the gene matches: 10. Germline CDR1 SGHRS, CDR2 YFSETQ.

The V call is TRBV10-2, the J call TRBJ1-6; D is uncertain. The CDR3 totals 12 residues. Trimming pared 8 bases from V and 6 bases from J, leaving 8 bases between. Germline V gene lookup returns CDR1 WSHSY and CDR2 SAAADI. CDR3 amino acids: CASRVSNSPLHF. Here the CDR3 DNA reads TGCGCCAGCCGGGTTTCTAATTCACCCCTCCACTTT.

The chain links TRBV4-2 to TRBJ1-1; D possibly corresponds to TRBD1 (6 bases). The CDR3 is 15 amino acids. V was pared by 3 bases and J by 5 bases, with 16 bases between. The V gene's germline CDR1 is LGHNA and CDR2 YNFKEQ. CDR3 bases: TGTGCCAGCAGCCAGGGTTCAGGGGTGGGAACTGAAGCTTTCTTT. As protein: CASSQGSGVGTEAFF.

The genes are TRBV23-1 and TRBJ1-2; 7 bases are a match to TRBD1. TRBV23-1 is annotated as an ORF whose role is uncertain. The CDR3 spans 17 residues. The J segment lost 3 bases and the V segment lost 2 bases, leaving 12 bases of the junction unmatched. The DNA for the CDR3 is TGCGCCAGCAGTCAACTCGGGACAGCCTGGGGGGACTATGGCTACACCTTC. It codes for CASSQLGTAWGDYGYTF.

The V call is TRBV5-1, the J call TRBJ2-7, with 12 positions matching TRBD2. The CDR3 loop spans 17 amino acids. Trimming cost V 4 bases and J 4 bases; bases outside gene matches: 12. From germline, CDR1 is SGHRS and CDR2 YFSETQ. CDR3 coding DNA: TGCGCCAGCAGCCCGGGGGCTAGCGGGAGGGCCTGGTACGAGCAGTACTTC. The encoded protein is CASSPGASGRAWYEQYF.

This chain joins TRBV27 and TRBJ2-7; TRBD2 matches at 8 bases. Germline CDR1 MNHEY, CDR2 SMNVEV (reference sequence). This CDR3 comprises 15 residues. J gave up 1 base and V 2 bases, and 4 bases lay outside the gene matches. CDR3 nucleotides: TGTGCCAGCAGTTTAGGACGCGGGAGGTCCTACGAGCAGTACTTC. Translated: CASSLGRGRSYEQYF.

CDR3 loop: CASKGQGPQPQHF. As DNA, the CDR3 is TGTGCCAGCAAAGGACAGGGGCCTCAGCCCCAGCATTTT. The genes are TRBV2 and TRBJ1-5, with 9 bases fitting TRBD1. This CDR3 has 13 residues. The germline V gene has CDR1 SNHLY and CDR2 FYNNEI. The V gene end was trimmed by 7 bases and the J gene end by 6 bases; junction bases not matched to a gene: 4.

A few counts support this clone. V usage is TRBV25-1 and J usage is TRBJ2-1; possibly TRBD2 for D (8 bases). Per the germline V gene, CDR1 is MGHDK and CDR2 is SYGVNS. The CDR3 covers 12 residues. The ends were cut back, 10 bases at V and 9 bases at J, with 16 bases in the middle. The chain's CDR3 is CATVQGTSEQFF. CDR3 sequence (DNA): TGTGCCACCGTACAGGGGACTAGTGAGCAGTTCTTC.

This clone was seen a handful of times. The J gene is TRBJ2-7, the V gene TRBV13; 7 bases align to TRBD1. The CDR3 extends over 12 amino acids. Germline CDR1 PRHDT, CDR2 FYEKMQ (reference sequence). Losses at the gene ends were 5 bases for V and 3 bases for J; bases not matched to a gene: 1. As DNA, the CDR3 is TGTGCCAGCAGCCGGACAGGCTACGAGCAGTACTTC. Amino acid sequence: CASSRTGYEQYF.

The chain carries TRBV5-1 and TRBJ1-2; D may be TRBD1 (5 bases). Between the trimmed V and J ends, which lost 4 bases and 6 bases, there was a span of 16 bases. This CDR3 is built from 14 residues. CDR1 and CDR2 (germline): SGHRS, YFSETQ. CDR3 nucleotides: TGCGCCAGCAGCCCCCGGGGGGTGGTGGATGGCTACACCTTC. Amino acids: CASSPRGVVDGYTF.

The V gene is TRBV18, the J gene TRBJ1-1, with D perhaps matching TRBD1 (6 bases). There are 14 residues in the CDR3. The germline gives CDR1 KGHSH, CDR2 LQKENI. V lost 4 bases, J lost 10 bases, and 19 bases lay in between. The CDR3 DNA reads as TGTGCCAGCTCACTGGGCAGGGGCCCCCAAGGAGCTTTCTTT. Translated, it gives CASSLGRGPQGAFF.

This clone was detected a few times. CDR3 bases: TGTGCCAGCAGTGAAGCAGGGGGCAATTCACCCCTCCACTTT. Amino acids: CASSEAGGNSPLHF. V usage is TRBV6-1 and J usage is TRBJ1-6; 7 nucleotides match TRBD1. The germline CDR1 and CDR2 sequences are MNHNS and SASEGT. The V gene end was trimmed by 0 bases and the J gene end by 7 bases; junction bases not matched to a gene: 0. CDR3 size: 14 residues.

The rearrangement joins TRBV10-2 to TRBJ2-5; TRBD2 matches at 12 bases. The germline V gene has CDR1 WSHSY and CDR2 SAAADI. This CDR3 comprises 17 residues. The junction had 7 bases not matched to a gene; V was cut back by 0 bases and J by 5 bases. The CDR3 region has the DNA TGCGCCAGCAGTGAGTCACCTAGCGGGAGGGCGAGTGAGACCCAGTACTTC. This encodes CASSESPSGRASETQYF.

The chain is built from TRBV11-2 and TRBJ2-4; 9 nucleotides line up with TRBD1. Germline V gives CDR1 SGHAT, CDR2 FQNNGV. The CDR3 has 16 amino acids. J gave up 8 bases and V 5 bases, and 13 bases lay outside the gene matches. The CDR3 loop is CASSRSPGQGLDIQYF. Here the CDR3 DNA reads TGTGCCAGCAGCAGGAGCCCGGGACAGGGTCTAGACATTCAGTACTTC.

For this clone: This CDR3 is also generated by other DNA sequences in the sample. The chain couples TRBV6-6 to TRBJ1-2; 7 bases map to TRBD1. V gave up 7 bases and J gave up 3 bases; unmatched junction bases: 5. From germline, CDR1 is MNHNY and CDR2 SVGAGI (reference sequence). The CDR3 has 13 residues. For the CDR3, the DNA is TGTGCCAGCACCCCAACAGGGGACTATGGCTACACCTTC. Amino acid sequence: CASTPTGDYGYTF.

The gene calls are TRBV5-1 and TRBJ2-6, with 9 positions matching TRBD2. J gave up 0 bases and V 4 bases, and 8 bases lay outside the gene matches. The CDR3 is 18 amino acids. Germline CDR1 and CDR2: SGHRS and YFSETQ. CDR3 protein: CASSRPSGAFSGANVLTF. CDR3 DNA: TGCGCCAGCAGCCGCCCTAGCGGGGCGTTCTCTGGGGCCAACGTCCTGACTTTC. Together with reference TRBV5-1 and TRBJ2-6, the CDR3 gives the full variable domain: KAGVTQTPRYLIKTRGQQVTLSCSPISGHRSVSWYQQTPGQGLQFLFEYFSETQRNKGNFPGRFSGRQFSNSRSEMNVSTLELGDSALYLCASSRPSGAFSGANVLTFGAGSRLTVL.

The gene calls are TRBV29-1 and TRBJ2-2, with TRBD2 matching 7 bases. Per germline, CDR1 SQVTM and CDR2 ANQGSEA. The CDR3 is 14 residues long. The V segment lost 7 bases and the J segment 6 bases; nucleotides outside the gene matches: 11. CDR3 bases: TGCAGCGCGTCCGGGGGAGGGGCCCCCGGGGAGCTGTTTTTT. Translation gives CSASGGGAPGELFF.

The chain couples TRBV2 to TRBJ2-1; 8 nucleotides agree with TRBD1. CDR3 size: 15 residues. CDR1 and CDR2 from the germline V gene are SNHLY and FYNNEI. The J segment lost 2 bases and the V segment lost 7 bases, leaving 7 bases of the junction unmatched. CDR3 amino acids: CASIISGGAYNEQFF. CDR3 sequence (DNA): TGTGCCAGCATCATATCAGGGGGCGCCTACAATGAGCAGTTCTTC.

This clone has just one count. The rearrangement joins TRBV25-1 to TRBJ1-2; 7 bases align to TRBD1. Per the germline V gene, CDR1 is MGHDK and CDR2 is SYGVNS. V lost 6 bases to trimming and J lost 4 bases; unmatched junction nucleotides: 14. The CDR3 is 16 amino acids. In DNA form, the CDR3 reads TGTGCCAGCAGCTCTATGGGGACAGCCGGTGGCTATGGCTACACCTTC. This sequence encodes CASSSMGTAGGYGYTF.

The rearrangement uses TRBV6-5 and TRBJ1-2, with 8 bases identical to TRBD1. Unmatched junction bases numbered 10, after V lost 5 bases and J lost 5 bases. From germline, CDR1 is MNHEY and CDR2 SVGAGI. This CDR3 has 15 amino acids. This chain's CDR3 is CASSMTGADLYGYTF. For the CDR3, the DNA is TGTGCCAGCAGTATGACAGGGGCGGACCTTTATGGCTACACCTTC.

In regard to this clone: The germline gene is not matched at one end of the junction; a read error may be the cause. This chain uses TRBV9 with TRBJ2-3; perhaps TRBD2 as D (5 bases). The CDR3 loop spans 9 amino acids. From germline, CDR1 is SGDLS and CDR2 YYNGEE. The CDR3 reads CASSVVGLF. In DNA, the CDR3 is TGTGCCAGCAGCGTAGTTGGACTTTTT.

The rearrangement uses TRBV28 and TRBJ1-5; no definite D call. This CDR3 region has 14 residues. V lost 6 bases and J lost 3, with 12 bases in between. Germline V gene data show CDR1 as MDHEN and CDR2 as SYDVKM. This CDR3 reads CASRQPLSNQPQHF. The CDR3 nucleotides read TGTGCCAGCAGACAGCCCCTTTCCAATCAGCCCCAGCATTTT.

The chain employs TRBV7-9 and TRBJ1-1; a possible D gene is TRBD1 (5 bases). CDR1 is SEHNR, CDR2 FQNEAQ, per germline (reference sequence). Trimming stripped 1 base from V and 6 bases from J, with 9 bases between. This CDR3 region has 13 residues. The CDR3 DNA sequence: TGTGCCAGCAGCTTAGGTTCAGGGTCTGAAGCTTTCTTT. It specifies CASSLGSGSEAFF.

J is TRBJ2-3 and V is TRBV6-6; 8 positions match TRBD2. Germline CDR1 MNHNY, CDR2 SVGAGI (reference sequence). The CDR3 runs to 14 residues. V lost 9 bases to trimming and J lost 6 bases; unmatched junction nucleotides: 11. The CDR3 reads CASKRTSSSDTQYF. The DNA of the CDR3 is TGTGCCAGTAAACGGACTAGCTCCTCCGATACGCAGTATTTT.

The rearrangement links TRBV2 to TRBJ2-5, with 9 bases lining up with TRBD1. The germline V gene has CDR1 SNHLY and CDR2 FYNNEI. With 5 bases clipped from V and 1 base from J, the junction kept 5 bases outside the gene matches. The CDR3 covers 15 residues. For the CDR3, the DNA is TGTGCCAGCAGTACGAACAGGGGGCTCCAAGAGACCCAGTACTTC. Its translation: CASSTNRGLQETQYF.

V usage is TRBV5-1 and J usage is TRBJ1-1; the D gene is possibly TRBD1 (6 bases). From germline, CDR1 is SGHRS and CDR2 YFSETQ. With 3 bases removed from V and 5 bases from J, the gap between germline ends came to 14 bases. The CDR3 loop spans 14 amino acids. CDR3 sequence (DNA): TGCGCCAGCAGCTCGGAGGACAGCCTAACTGAAGCTTTCTTT. It specifies CASSSEDSLTEAFF.

The chain employs TRBV28 and TRBJ2-7; D is unclear. Trimming took off 6 bases at V and 0 bases at J, with 12 bases between the two ends. CDR3 length: 14 amino acids. The V gene's germline CDR1 is MDHEN and CDR2 SYDVKM. This chain's CDR3 is CASSSGPASYEQYF. In nucleotides, the CDR3 is TGTGCCAGCAGCTCAGGTCCCGCCTCCTACGAGCAGTACTTC.

This sequence joins TRBV10-2 and TRBJ1-2; no clear D. This CDR3 spans 17 amino acids. In germline, CDR1 is WSHSY, CDR2 SAAADI. Trimming pared 1 base from V and 2 bases from J, leaving 17 bases between. CDR3 nucleotide sequence: TGCGCCAGCAGTGAGTTCTCTTTTGGCGGTACGAACTATGGCTACACCTTC. This codes for CASSEFSFGGTNYGYTF.